These 27 T cell receptor beta chains were all obtained from the same sample, sequenced in a study of cytomegalovirus exposure and HLA in healthy donors. Primers for the PCR totalled 60 Vbeta and 13 Jbeta. Assay: immunoSEQ multiplex PCR; the TCRdb copy retains only in-frame clones and omits some. The sample lists some 200,000 clones, around 75% occurring once. The sample consisted of PBMCs. These receptors originate from a male donor in good health and CMV-seropositive.

The chain carries TRBV5-6 and TRBJ2-1, with TRBD2 matching over 11 bases. Germline lookup yields CDR1 SGHDT and CDR2 YYEEEE. Trimming at V came to 0 bases and at J to 8 bases, leaving 10 bases not matched to a gene. The CDR3 consists of 17 residues. As DNA, the CDR3 is TGTGCCAGCAGCTTGGTAGTTCTAGCGGGAGGTGGCGATGAGCAGTTCTTC. It codes for CASSLVVLAGGGDEQFF.

Of note for this clone: A read error may produce the germline difference seen at one junction end. J is TRBJ1-2 and V is TRBV4-3, with D tentatively TRBD1 (6 bases). CDR3 length equals 17 residues. In germline, CDR1 is LGHNA, CDR2 YSLEER. The CDR3 DNA is TGCGCCAGCAGCCAAGGTGCGGAGACAGGATCTAAGTATGGCTACACCTTC. It encodes CASSQGAETGSKYGYTF.

The V gene is TRBV7-9, the J gene TRBJ1-1; 7 bases map to TRBD1. The trim removed 3 bases at V and 4 bases at J, leaving 2 bases unmatched. The CDR3 runs to 13 residues. The germline gives CDR1 SEHNR, CDR2 FQNEAQ (reference sequence). CDR3: CASSFTGVTEAFF. DNA for the CDR3: TGTGCCAGCAGCTTCACAGGGGTCACTGAAGCTTTCTTT.

The V call is TRBV11-2, the J call TRBJ2-2, with 7 bases fitting TRBD1. The CDR3 totals 14 residues. The germline CDR1 and CDR2 sequences are SGHAT and FQNNGV. J gave up 5 bases and V 5 bases, and 5 bases lay outside the gene matches. CDR3 coding DNA: TGTGCCAGCAGCCCCCGACAGGGTACCGGGGAGCTGTTTTTT. It encodes CASSPRQGTGELFF.

This rearrangement joins TRBV7-8 to TRBJ2-1; D possibly corresponds to TRBD2 (6 bases). The ends were cut back, 5 bases at V and 10 bases at J, with 15 bases in the middle. The CDR3 is made up of 13 amino acids. Germline values: CDR1 SGHVS, CDR2 FQNEAQ. CDR3 in amino acids: CASSRGTSGEQFF. As DNA, the CDR3 is TGTGCCAGCAGCCGCGGGACCTCAGGGGAGCAGTTCTTC.

J is TRBJ1-2 and V is TRBV5-1; maybe TRBD1 (5 bases). CDR3 length equals 14 residues. Per the germline V gene, CDR1 is SGHRS and CDR2 is YFSETQ. V was clipped by 9 bases and J by 8 bases, with 23 bases between them. For the CDR3, the DNA is TGCGCCACCTCGGACCGCGGGGGTCCGGGGGGCTACACCTTC. Amino acids: CATSDRGGPGGYTF.

The sample holds one count of this clone. This chain uses TRBV2 with TRBJ1-5; weak D call: TRBD1 (6 bases). The V gene lost 5 bases and the J gene lost 7 bases, with 15 bases spanning the gap. The CDR3 contains 14 residues. The germline V gene has CDR1 SNHLY and CDR2 FYNNEI. The CDR3 reads CASSPQGSLQPQHF. CDR3 nucleotide sequence: TGTGCCAGCAGTCCACAGGGTAGCCTACAGCCCCAGCATTTT.

This clone was found a few times. The V and J genes are TRBV6-4 and TRBJ2-7, with 7 bases that match TRBD2. Germline V lookup: CDR1 MRHNA, CDR2 SNTAGT. The CDR3 loop spans 13 amino acids. The junction had 11 bases not matched to a gene; V was cut back by 10 bases and J by 5 bases. The CDR3 DNA is TGTGCCAACCTGAATGCGGGGGTCCACGAGCAGTACTTC. This gives the protein CANLNAGVHEQYF.

The CDR3 DNA follows: TGTGCCAGCAGTACCGGCGGGGGGAGTTTTTACGAGCAGTACTTC. This codes for CASSTGGGSFYEQYF. The chain links TRBV6-5 to TRBJ2-7; 8 bases fit TRBD2. The CDR3 has 15 residues. CDR1 and CDR2 (germline): MNHEY, SVGAGI. V was pared by 5 bases and J by 4 bases, with 10 bases of the junction left unmatched.

J is TRBJ2-6 and V is TRBV7-2; possibly TRBD2 for D (6 bases). The ends were cut back, 1 base at V and 4 bases at J, with 8 bases in the middle. The CDR3 is made up of 15 amino acids. The V gene's germline CDR1 is SGHTA and CDR2 FQGNSA. The CDR3 spells CASSLGGVGANVLTF. CDR3 coding DNA: TGTGCCAGCAGCTTAGGGGGGGTAGGGGCCAACGTCCTGACTTTC.

The rearrangement uses TRBV19 and TRBJ2-3, with 10 positions matching TRBD1. CDR3 length equals 15 residues. Germline V lookup: CDR1 LNHDA, CDR2 SQIVND (reference sequence). The junction had 5 bases not matched to a gene; V was cut back by 4 bases and J by 4 bases. The CDR3 region has the DNA TGTGCCAGTAGTAAGAGGACAGGGGGGGCAGATACGCAGTATTTT. Translation gives CASSKRTGGADTQYF.

The rearrangement links TRBV5-1 to TRBJ2-2; possible D gene TRBD1, 5 bases. CDR1 and CDR2 from the germline V gene are SGHRS and YFSETQ. CDR3 length: 16 amino acids. Trimming removed 1 base from V and 0 bases from J, with 10 bases in between. Here the CDR3 DNA reads TGCGCCAGCAGCTTGACAGGTTCCGCGAACACCGGGGAGCTGTTTTTT. This codes for CASSLTGSANTGELFF.

The J gene is TRBJ2-1, the V gene TRBV14; TRBD2 might be the D (6 bases). The germline V gene encodes CDR1 SGHDN and CDR2 FVKESK. The V and J ends lost 10 bases and 9 bases respectively, with 22 bases between them. The CDR3 has 14 residues. The DNA for the CDR3 is TGTGCCACCCGTCGGGCGGGGCTAACCGGTGAGCAGTTCTTC. Amino acid sequence: CATRRAGLTGEQFF.

V gene TRBV27 combines with J gene TRBJ1-2, with 9 bases lining up with TRBD1. Germline values: CDR1 MNHEY, CDR2 SMNVEV (reference sequence). V was clipped by 2 bases and J by 5 bases; unmatched bases: 9. The CDR3 is 16 amino acids. The CDR3 region is CASSLGTGNHRYGYTF. For the CDR3, the DNA is TGTGCCAGCAGTTTAGGGACAGGGAATCATAGATATGGCTACACCTTC.

The chain recombines TRBV6-5 with TRBJ1-5; 9 bases align to TRBD1. CDR3 length equals 15 residues. Germline V gene sequence: CDR1 MNHEY, CDR2 SVGAGI. V was pared by 6 bases and J by 3 bases, with 6 bases of the junction left unmatched. Here the CDR3 DNA reads TGTGCCAGCAGCCGCGGGACAGGGCTCAATCAGCCCCAGCATTTT. Translated: CASSRGTGLNQPQHF.

The CDR3 sequence: CASRFGSGESYEQYF. DNA of the CDR3: TGTGCCAGCCGTTTTGGGTCAGGGGAATCCTACGAGCAGTACTTC. V usage is TRBV6-1 and J usage is TRBJ2-7; maybe TRBD1 (6 bases). Germline V gene lookup returns CDR1 MNHNS and CDR2 SASEGT. CDR3 length: 15 amino acids. V lost 8 bases to trimming and J lost 1 base, with 18 bases between them.

This chain joins TRBV7-8 and TRBJ2-1; 10 bases map to TRBD2. CDR1 is SGHVS, CDR2 FQNEAQ, per germline. The CDR3 has 15 amino acids. V was clipped by 2 bases and J by 3 bases; unmatched bases: 1. The CDR3, as DNA: TGTGCCAGCAGCTTAAGACTAGCGGGCTACAATGAGCAGTTCTTC. Translation: CASSLRLAGYNEQFF.

A note on this clone: In the same sample, other DNA sequences code for this CDR3. The chain recombines TRBV18 with TRBJ1-4; 10 bases fit TRBD1. J was trimmed by 6 bases and V by 6 bases; bases with no gene match: 4. Per germline, CDR1 KGHSH and CDR2 LQKENI. CDR3 size: 14 residues. The CDR3 here is CASSPGTGDEKLFF. The CDR3 region has the DNA TGTGCCAGCTCTCCCGGGACAGGGGATGAAAAACTGTTTTTT. The full variable domain, in which reference TRBV18 and TRBJ1-4 provide the parts outside the CDR3, is NAGVMQNPRHLVRRRGQEARLRCSPMKGHSHVYWYRQLPEEGLKFMVYLQKENIIDESGMPKERFSAEFPKEGPSILRIQQVVRGDSAAYFCASSPGTGDEKLFFGSGTQLSVL.

This chain links TRBV4-1 with TRBJ2-3, with D tentatively TRBD1 (5 bases). The CDR3 is made up of 15 amino acids. With 4 bases removed from V and 0 bases from J, the gap between germline ends came to 11 bases. CDR1 is MGHRA and CDR2 is YSYEKL in the germline V gene. The CDR3 bases are TGCGCCAGCAGCCTAAGCCACAGGAGCACAGATACGCAGTATTTT. Encoded protein: CASSLSHRSTDTQYF.

V usage is TRBV11-2 and J usage is TRBJ1-3; TRBD1 might be the D (6 bases). This CDR3 has 14 amino acids. Trimming took 4 bases from V and 2 from J, leaving 9 bases between them. Germline CDR1 is SGHAT and CDR2 is FQNNGV. CDR3 amino acids: CASSSAGAGNTIYF. CDR3 nucleotides: TGTGCCAGCAGCTCGGCAGGGGCTGGAAACACCATATATTTT.

The chain links TRBV9 to TRBJ2-3, with 9 bases that match TRBD2. V gave up 0 bases and J gave up 6 bases; unmatched junction bases: 8. The CDR3 runs to 16 residues. The V gene's germline CDR1 is SGDLS and CDR2 YYNGEE. CDR3 bases: TGTGCCAGCAGCGTAGAAGCGGGAGGATTCGGGGATACGCAGTATTTT. It is translated as CASSVEAGGFGDTQYF.

The V call is TRBV21-1, the J call TRBJ2-5; the table's D call of TRBD2 was not tested on the DNA. Near its end, the DNA agrees better with TRBJ2-7, so the J call may be wrong. TRBV21-1 is a pseudogene segment. This CDR3 region has 13 residues. CDR3 DNA sequence: TGTGCCAGCAGCAAAAACGAGGTACACGAGCAGTACTTC. This gives the protein CASSKNEVHEQYF.

The chain couples TRBV4-1 to TRBJ1-5, with unresolved D. Trimming removed 0 bases at V and 5 bases at J, with 5 bases between. The CDR3 extends over 13 amino acids. Germline V CDR1 and CDR2: MGHRA, YSYEKL. The CDR3 sequence: CASSQERDQPQHF. For the CDR3, the DNA is TGCGCCAGCAGCCAAGAACGGGATCAGCCCCAGCATTTT.

This chain uses TRBV18 with TRBJ2-4, with TRBD1 matching over 7 bases. J gave up 8 bases and V 1 base, and 5 bases lay outside the gene matches. Germline assignment: CDR1 KGHSH and CDR2 LQKENI. The CDR3 is made up of 14 amino acids. The CDR3 reads CASSPQTGMDIQYF. CDR3 sequence (DNA): TGTGCCAGCTCACCACAGACAGGGATGGACATTCAGTACTTC.

The V and J genes are TRBV6-5 and TRBJ1-2; D not resolved. In germline, CDR1 is MNHEY, CDR2 SVGAGI. This CDR3 contains 13 residues. Trimming removed 6 bases at V and 5 bases at J, with 13 bases between. The DNA of the CDR3 is TGTGCCAGCAGCTTAACCGGGGAGTATGGCTACACCTTC. It is translated as CASSLTGEYGYTF.

For this clone: Since no conserved phenylalanine or tryptophan closes the CDR3, a read error is the likely cause. It is unclear where the CDR3 begins or ends on the DNA, so no DNA is shown, and the CDR3 is as TCRdb lists it. The genes are TRBV6-5 and TRBJ2-7; TRBD1 was called by the table and not checked on the DNA. Inclusive of both ends, the CDR3 amounts to 13 amino acids. Germline CDR1 MNHEY, CDR2 SVGAGI. The CDR3 loop reads CASSYSADRVPES.

This chain connects TRBV19 to TRBJ1-4, with a possible D match to TRBD1 (6 bases). CDR1 and CDR2 (germline): LNHDA, SQIVND (reference sequence). The CDR3 sequence is 13 residues long. V shed 5 bases and J shed 3 bases, with 7 bases lying between them. This chain's CDR3 is CASSDRSNEKLFF. In DNA, the CDR3 is TGTGCCAGTAGTGACAGGTCTAATGAAAAACTGTTTTTT.